Here is one T cell receptor beta chain with its context. Its antigen is unidentified. The data were obtained in a study of T cell repertoires in cytomegalovirus infection. At the level of the study: Evidence of both CMV infection and a matching HLA type came from public TCR beta signatures. Findings and caveats of the study: People with CMV and the relevant HLA were identified by cumulative public TCR beta family frequency. CMV-specific TCR beta clonotypes restricted by HLA-C dominated the ex vivo response.

Between the trimmed V and J ends, which lost 3 bases and 4 bases, there was a span of 10 bases. The CDR3 spans 14 residues. Per germline, CDR1 SGDLS and CDR2 YYNGEE. TCRdb used MiXCR to reprocess the reads, holding one entry per CDR3 protein. The repertoire holds 350,000 to 450,000 distinct CDR3 sequences, with roughly 20% as singletons. This chain joins TRBV9 and TRBJ1-4, with D maybe TRBD1 (6 bases). Sequenced material: PBMCs. The receptor was isolated from a human donor in good health (CMV status not recorded). Some clones in this sample may be carry-over from other donors' samples. CDR3 bases: TGTGCCAGCAGCGACAGGGCCAATAATGAAAAACTGTTTTTT. Translated: CASSDRANNEKLFF.